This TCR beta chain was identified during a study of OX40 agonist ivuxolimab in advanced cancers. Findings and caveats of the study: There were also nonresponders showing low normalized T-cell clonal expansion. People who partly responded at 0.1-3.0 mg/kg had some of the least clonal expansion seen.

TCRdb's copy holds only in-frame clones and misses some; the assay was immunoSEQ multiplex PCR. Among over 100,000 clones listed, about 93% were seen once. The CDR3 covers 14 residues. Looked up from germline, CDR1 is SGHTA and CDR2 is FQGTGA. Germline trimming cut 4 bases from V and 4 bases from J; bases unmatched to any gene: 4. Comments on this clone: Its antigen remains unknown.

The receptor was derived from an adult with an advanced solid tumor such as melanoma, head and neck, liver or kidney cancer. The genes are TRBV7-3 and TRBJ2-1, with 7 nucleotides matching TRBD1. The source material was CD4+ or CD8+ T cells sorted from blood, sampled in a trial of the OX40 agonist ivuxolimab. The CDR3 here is CASSSRDSYNEQFF. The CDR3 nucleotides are TGTGCCAGCAGCTCCCGGGACAGTTACAATGAGCAGTTCTTC.